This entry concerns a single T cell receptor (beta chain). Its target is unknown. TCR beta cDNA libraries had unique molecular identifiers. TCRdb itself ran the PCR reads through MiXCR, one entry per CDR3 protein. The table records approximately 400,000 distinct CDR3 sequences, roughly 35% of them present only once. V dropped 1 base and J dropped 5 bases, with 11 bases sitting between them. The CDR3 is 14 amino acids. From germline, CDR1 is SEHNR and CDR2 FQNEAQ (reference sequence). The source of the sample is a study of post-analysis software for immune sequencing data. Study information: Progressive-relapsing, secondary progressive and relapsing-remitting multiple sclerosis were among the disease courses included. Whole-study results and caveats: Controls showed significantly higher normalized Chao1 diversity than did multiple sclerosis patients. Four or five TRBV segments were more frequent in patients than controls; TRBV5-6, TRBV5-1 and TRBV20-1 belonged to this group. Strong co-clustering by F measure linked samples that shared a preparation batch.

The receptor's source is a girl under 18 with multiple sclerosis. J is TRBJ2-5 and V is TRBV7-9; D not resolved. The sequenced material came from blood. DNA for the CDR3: TGTGCCAGCAGCTTAGATGAGTTTTGGGAGACCCAGTACTTC. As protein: CASSLDEFWETQYF.